This T cell receptor beta chain was documented in a study of T cell repertoires in cytomegalovirus infection (dated by TCRdb to 2018 to 2020). The study in broad terms: The HLA type of each donor mattered for the analysis, because public TCR beta signatures pointed to carriage of CMV infection along with the matching HLA type.

This clonotype has only a few counts. What antigen it recognizes has not been identified. It has no much larger one-base neighbor in the sample; base qualities were not kept. V loses 5 bases of germline sequence and J loses 1 base, and the interval between the two ends is 17 bases. The CDR3, from cysteine to phenylalanine, totals 16 residues. Only the CDR3 part of the read is kept: 48 bases, read in frame from the first base. The germline V gene specifies MGHDK as CDR1 and SYGVNS as CDR2. Study-level results and caveats: Carriers of CMV infection plus the relevant HLA type were discriminated by the cumulative frequency of public TCR beta family members in the study cohort and in an independent roughly 350-donor cohort. The ex vivo response was dominated by HLA-C-restricted CMV-specific TCR beta clonotypes, which also provided the single most frequent clonotype in two of eight donors.

Sequencing instrument: Illumina HiSeq 1500. TCRdb itself trimmed the public reads at Q25 with fastp, ran MiXCR and retained productive beta chains. Rows are unified per CDR3 protein, each entry keeping the most common DNA and genes. Across this sample there are almost 300,000 distinct CDR3 sequences, with about 9.1% seen only once. Of the sample, approximately 2.4% falls within the top ten clones. This TCR derives from a human donor in good health (CMV status not recorded). Some clones in this sample may be carry-over from other donors' samples. Sequenced input: PBMCs. The chain uses TRBV25-1 and TRBJ1-1, with the D gene call left open. The CDR3 loop reads CASSPENGVRNTEAFF. The nucleotides read TGTGCCAGCAGTCCTGAAAATGGGGTCCGGAACACTGAAGCTTTCTTT.